The next 23 T cell receptor beta chains were all read from a single sample in a study of blood T cells in healthy people across ages. The second PCR ran roughly 7 to 11 cycles with a sample-barcoded 5' primer and J-beta primers. TCRdb ran MiXCR on the 5' RACE reads and lists one entry per CDR3 protein. This table has 1.5 million to 2 million distinct CDR3 sequences, roughly two fifths appearing once. The sample was blood. Receptors originate from a human donor in good health.

The chain joins TRBV5-5 to TRBJ2-1; 7 positions match TRBD1. The CDR3 runs 14 residues. The J segment lost 8 bases and the V segment lost 3 bases, leaving 8 bases of the junction unmatched. Germline loops: CDR1 SGHKS, CDR2 YYEKEE (reference sequence). This CDR3 is CASSYSGTVDEQFF. DNA for the CDR3: TGTGCCAGCAGCTACTCCGGGACAGTAGATGAGCAGTTCTTC.

The count of this clonotype is one. One end of the junction varies from germline; a read error may be responsible. V is TRBV4-1 and J is TRBJ1-4; no firm D call. The CDR3 spans 15 residues. CDR1 is MGHRA, CDR2 YSYEKL, per germline. The CDR3: CASSQSLATNKKLFF. For the CDR3, the DNA is TGCGCCAGCAGCCAATCCCTTGCAACTAATAAAAAACTGTTTTTT.

This sequence joins TRBV20-1 and TRBJ2-1; D is undetermined. Per germline, CDR1 DFQATT and CDR2 SNEGSKA (reference sequence). The CDR3 has 16 residues. V lost 0 bases to trimming and J lost 2 bases, with 14 bases between them. The CDR3 spells CSARDPDGSTYNEQFF. The CDR3 DNA sequence: TGCAGTGCTAGAGACCCCGACGGTAGCACCTACAATGAGCAGTTCTTC.

The chain has TRBV12-3 or TRBV12-4 and TRBJ2-3; maybe TRBD1 (5 bases). This CDR3 is 15 amino acids long. Trimming cost V 3 bases and J 2 bases, with 12 bases left between them. CDR3 residues: CASSFSGRDTDTQYF. For the CDR3, the DNA is TGTGCCAGCAGTTTCTCCGGCAGGGACACAGATACGCAGTATTTT.

This clonotype has a handful of counts. V gene TRBV4-3 combines with J gene TRBJ1-1; no firm D call. CDR1 and CDR2 (germline): LGHNA, YSLEER. The CDR3 runs to 16 residues. The V end was cut by 0 bases, the J end by 5 bases, with 16 bases between. CDR3 region: CASSQDLKGQRTEAFF. The CDR3 nucleotides are TGCGCCAGCAGCCAAGATTTAAAGGGTCAGCGGACTGAAGCTTTCTTT.

The gene calls are TRBV20-1 and TRBJ2-2; D is possibly TRBD2 (6 bases). The CDR3 length is 16 residues. V lost 0 bases to trimming and J lost 4 bases, with 15 bases between them. Looked up from germline, CDR1 is DFQATT and CDR2 is SNEGSKA (reference sequence). This CDR3 reads CSARDVWGEGTGELFF. The CDR3, as DNA: TGCAGTGCTAGAGATGTTTGGGGGGAAGGCACCGGGGAGCTGTTTTTT.

This clonotype occurred a few times. The rearrangement joins TRBV6-2 or TRBV6-3 to TRBJ2-5; D unclear. The CDR3 is 15 residues long. Trimming pared 2 bases from V and 4 bases from J, leaving 14 bases between. Germline CDR1 reads MNHEY; CDR2 reads SVGEGT. The CDR3 nucleotides read TGTGCCAGCAGTTACGGTTTGGGGTTGGGAGAGACCCAGTACTTC. It encodes CASSYGLGLGETQYF.

This chain links TRBV11-2 with TRBJ2-2, with 11 positions matching TRBD1. V gave up 8 bases and J gave up 5 bases; unmatched junction bases: 13. The CDR3 is 17 residues long. Per germline, CDR1 SGHAT and CDR2 FQNNGV. The DNA for the CDR3 is TGTGCCAGCTTGAGCCCTATCCGGGACAGGGGGACCGGGGAGCTGTTTTTT. It yields the protein CASLSPIRDRGTGELFF.

V usage is TRBV6-2 or TRBV6-3 and J usage is TRBJ1-1; 7 positions match TRBD1. V trimming: 7 bases; J trimming: 7 bases; junction bases outside the gene matches: 15. The CDR3 loop spans 15 amino acids. Germline loops: CDR1 MNHEY, CDR2 SVGEGT. The CDR3 coding sequence is TGTGCCAGCACCCCCACAGGGGCCCGTGAGGGTGAAGCTTTCTTT. This encodes CASTPTGAREGEAFF.

V gene TRBV20-1 combines with J gene TRBJ1-2; D might be TRBD1 (5 bases). V was pared by 3 bases and J by 6 bases, with 14 bases between. The CDR3 length is 13 residues. CDR1 and CDR2 (germline): DFQATT, SNEGSKA (reference sequence). The CDR3 DNA sequence: TGCAGTGCTAGGAAATCAGGGCTTCATGGCTACACCTTC. Protein: CSARKSGLHGYTF.

V gene TRBV7-9 combines with J gene TRBJ2-1, with 7 bases identical to TRBD1. The junction had 15 bases not matched to a gene; V was cut back by 5 bases and J by 8 bases. The CDR3 runs 16 residues. Germline loops: CDR1 SEHNR, CDR2 FQNEAQ (reference sequence). Written as DNA, the CDR3 is TGTGCCAGCAGCCTGTCGACAGGGTCGAGCAAAGATGAGCAGTTCTTC. Amino acid sequence: CASSLSTGSSKDEQFF. Supplemented by reference TRBV7-9 and TRBJ2-1, the full variable domain reads DTGVSQNPRHKITKRGQNVTFRCDPISEHNRLYWYRQTLGQGPEFLTYFQNEAQLEKSRLLSDRFSAERPKGSFSTLEIQRTEQGDSAMYLCASSLSTGSSKDEQFFGPGTRLTVL.

The chain has TRBV7-7 and TRBJ2-3; D is perhaps TRBD2 (6 bases). The CDR3 covers 12 residues. Germline lookup yields CDR1 SSHAT and CDR2 FNYEAQ (reference sequence). The CDR3 DNA is TGTGTTAGCAGCTTACGGGGGGATACGCAGTATTTT. Its protein is CVSSLRGDTQYF.

The sample holds a few counts of this clonotype. This chain connects TRBV7-2 to TRBJ2-4; D is tentatively TRBD1 or TRBD2 (5 bases each). The CDR3 loop spans 14 amino acids. Germline lookup yields CDR1 SGHTA and CDR2 FQGNSA. Trimming removed 5 bases at V and 5 bases at J, with 13 bases between. CDR3 region: CASSPWDGENIQYF. CDR3 in DNA: TGTGCCAGCAGCCCGTGGGACGGTGAAAACATTCAGTACTTC. Together with reference TRBV7-2 and TRBJ2-4, the CDR3 gives the full variable domain: GAGVSQSPSNKVTEKGKDVELRCDPISGHTALYWYRQSLGQGLEFLIYFQGNSAPDKSGLPSDRFSAERTGGSVSTLTIQRTQQEDSAVYLCASSPWDGENIQYFGAGTRLSVL.

V gene TRBV7-9 combines with J gene TRBJ2-7; D gene unclear. Trimming cost V 5 bases and J 12 bases, with 14 bases left between them. The germline V gene has CDR1 SEHNR and CDR2 FQNEAQ (reference sequence). The CDR3 is made up of 11 amino acids. The CDR3 reads CASSLQWNSYF. CDR3 nucleotides: TGTGCCAGCAGCCTACAGTGGAATTCGTACTTC.

The chain recombines TRBV20-1 with TRBJ1-1, with TRBD1 matching over 9 bases. With 4 bases clipped from V and 5 bases from J, the junction kept 5 bases outside the gene matches. This CDR3 comprises 13 residues. The germline gives CDR1 DFQATT, CDR2 SNEGSKA (reference sequence). The CDR3 DNA sequence: TGCAGTGCTATCGACAGGGGGAGAACTGAAGCTTTCTTT. It is translated as CSAIDRGRTEAFF.

As regards this clonotype: One end of the junction is discordant with germline, which a read error may explain. The CDR3 spells CSAAQPRAVHNERFF. CDR3 in DNA: TGCAGTGCTGCCCAACCGCGGGCAGTTCACAATGAGCGGTTCTTC. The rearrangement uses TRBV20-1 and TRBJ2-1, with a weak D call TRBD2 (5 bases). Germline CDR1 is DFQATT and CDR2 is SNEGSKA (reference sequence). The CDR3 sequence is 15 residues long.

The V gene is TRBV12-3 or TRBV12-4, the J gene TRBJ2-1; TRBD1 might be the D (5 bases). The CDR3 is 12 residues long. The V end was cut by 4 bases, the J end by 10 bases, with 11 bases between. The CDR3 coding sequence is TGTGCCAGCAGTTCCTGGCACAGGGAGCAGTTCTTC. This sequence encodes CASSSWHREQFF.

Only a few counts were recorded for this clonotype. This chain links TRBV19 with TRBJ2-1, with D perhaps TRBD1 or TRBD2 (5 bases each). The CDR3 is 14 amino acids. The V and J ends lost 7 bases and 7 bases respectively, with 17 bases between them. CDR1 is LNHDA and CDR2 is SQIVND in the germline V gene (reference sequence). This chain's CDR3 is CASTGDPTNNEQFF. DNA for the CDR3: TGTGCCAGTACCGGGGACCCGACGAATAATGAGCAGTTCTTC.

This chain connects TRBV2 to TRBJ1-5; no definite D call. Trimming pared 7 bases from V and 2 bases from J, leaving 6 bases between. The germline gives CDR1 SNHLY, CDR2 FYNNEI. The CDR3 is made up of 12 amino acids. Here the CDR3 reads CASNGGNQPQHF. In DNA form, the CDR3 reads TGTGCCAGCAACGGGGGCAATCAGCCCCAGCATTTT.

The chain combines TRBV12-3 or TRBV12-4 with TRBJ2-5, with 9 nucleotides matching TRBD1. The junction had 6 bases not matched to a gene; V was cut back by 3 bases and J by 7 bases. This CDR3 is built from 14 residues. CDR3 DNA sequence: TGTGCCAGCAGTTTTGACAGGGGGATTGGGACCCAGTACTTC. It yields the protein CASSFDRGIGTQYF.

This clonotype was seen only a few times. This sequence joins TRBV5-1 and TRBJ2-3, with D possibly being TRBD1 or TRBD2 (5 bases each). The germline V gene has CDR1 SGHRS and CDR2 YFSETQ. The CDR3 spans 14 residues. V shed 0 bases and J shed 4 bases, with 9 bases lying between them. The CDR3 reads CASSLGQRADTQYF. CDR3 bases: TGCGCCAGCAGCTTGGGACAGAGGGCAGATACGCAGTATTTT.

The chain joins TRBV6-6 to TRBJ2-3; D may be TRBD1 or TRBD2 (6 bases each). This CDR3 region has 16 residues. The V gene lost 7 bases and the J gene lost 1 base, with 18 bases spanning the gap. Germline V gene lookup returns CDR1 MNHNY and CDR2 SVGAGI (reference sequence). CDR3 residues: CASKKGGRGGTDTQYF. CDR3 bases: TGTGCCAGCAAAAAAGGGGGGCGGGGTGGCACAGATACGCAGTATTTT.

The genes are TRBV11-2 and TRBJ2-2, with TRBD1 matching 8 bases. The CDR3 is 15 residues long. The ends lost 5 bases at V and 7 bases at J; junction bases unmatched: 9. The germline CDR1 and CDR2 sequences are SGHAT and FQNNGV. The CDR3, as DNA: TGTGCCAGCAGCCCCGGACAGGGATTCGACGGGGAGCTGTTTTTT. Protein: CASSPGQGFDGELFF.